This T cell receptor beta chain was obtained from a study of regulatory T cells in long-lasting Graves disease. Study-level points and caveats: Persistent patients had more shared public clonotypes (under 3,000) than new patients (about 880).

Time point in this sample: newly diagnosed GD, antithyroid drugs for less than 3 months. RNA extracted from PBMCs served as the sequencing template. HTBI primers from iRepertoire and Arm-PCR of CDR3 regions yielded the TCR beta libraries. TCRdb reanalysed the multiplex PCR reads using MiXCR and keeps one entry per CDR3 protein. The repertoire holds some 450,000 distinct CDR3 sequences, with roughly 17% as singletons. The CDR3 extends over 13 amino acids. Per germline, CDR1 MDHEN and CDR2 SYDVKM. V dropped 4 bases and J dropped 2 bases, with 9 bases sitting between them. About this clonotype itself: The antigen remains unidentified.

These data also formed part of another study, on T cells in Graves' hyperthyroidism and ophthalmopathy. This second study says: Graves' hyperthyroidism was deemed stable given no ophthalmopathy progression within 18 months.

V gene TRBV28 combines with J gene TRBJ2-7; weak D call: TRBD1 (6 bases). This receptor was identified in a woman aged 30 to 39 with Graves disease. This specimen consisted of peripheral blood mononuclear cells (PBMCs), obtained at new diagnosis, from a patient treated with antithyroid drugs. This CDR3 is CASSSTGPYEQYF. Here the CDR3 DNA reads TGTGCCAGCAGTTCAACAGGGCCCTACGAGCAGTACTTC.